This T cell receptor (beta chain) was obtained from a study of blood T cell repertoires in COVID-19. CDR1 is SGHTS, CDR2 YDEGEE, per germline. With V trimmed by 4 bases and J by 2 bases, 8 bases remained unmatched. This CDR3 spans 18 amino acids. TCRdb's table, derived via immunoSEQ multiplex PCR, lists solely in-frame clones and lacks some. The sample contains 290,000 or so clones, about 90% of which appear only once. The sample was peripheral blood. The chain links TRBV5-8 to TRBJ1-6, with TRBD1 identical over 11 bases. The receptor was isolated from a man between 18 and 35 years old with active or convalescent COVID-19. Here the CDR3 reads CASSVGQGARAYNSPLHF. CDR3 DNA: TGTGCCAGCAGCGTCGGACAGGGGGCACGGGCCTATAATTCACCCCTCCACTTT.